A selection of T cell receptor beta chains follows, all from one sample in a study of OX40 agonist ivuxolimab in advanced cancers. Data came from immunoSEQ multiplex PCR; TCRdb stores just in-frame clones and leaves some out. The repertoire holds 30,000 to 40,000 clones, with roughly 90% as singletons. Sequenced material: CD4+ or CD8+ T cells sorted from blood, taken in a trial of the OX40 agonist ivuxolimab. The receptors derive from an adult with an advanced solid tumor such as melanoma, head and neck, liver or kidney cancer. The CDR3 runs from the conserved cysteine through the conserved F or W. A D gene is named only where the DNA matches it firmly. A clone size is listed for some rows: how often the clone was seen (once, few, many), or a class if it is expanded.

CDR3 DNA: TGTGCCATCAGTGTCACTCGAGTGTGGCTAGCGGGAGGGTGGCGGAAGACCCAGTACTTC
CDR3 protein: CAISVTRVWLAGGWRKTQYF
clone size: few
V gene: TRBV10-3
D gene: TRBD2
J gene: TRBJ2-5

CDR3 DNA: TGTGCCAGCAGTTTGCGAGACGGCAGGGGGAAATTTGGCTACACCTTC
CDR3 protein: CASSLRDGRGKFGYTF
clone size: -
V gene: TRBV28
D gene: TRBD1
J gene: TRBJ1-2

CDR3 DNA: TGTGCCAGCAGGGAGGGGGGGAACACTGAAGCTTTCTTT
CDR3 protein: CASREGGNTEAFF
clone size: -
V gene: TRBV7-9
D gene: -
J gene: TRBJ1-1

CDR3 DNA: TGTGCCACCAGCAGACTTACAGGGGGTGGTGGGGCCAACGTCCTGACTTTC
CDR3 protein: CATSRLTGGGGANVLTF
clone size: -
V gene: TRBV15
D gene: TRBD1
J gene: TRBJ2-6

CDR3 DNA: TGTGCCAGCAGACCGGGACAGGGGCCCACGGGCTACACCTTC
CDR3 protein: CASRPGQGPTGYTF
clone size: once
V gene: TRBV6-5
D gene: TRBD1
J gene: TRBJ1-2

CDR3 DNA: TGTGCCAGCAGCCCAACAGGGGTCCTCGTAGCTTTCTTT
CDR3 protein: CASSPTGVLVAFF
clone size: -
V gene: TRBV7-8
D gene: TRBD1
J gene: TRBJ1-1

CDR3 DNA: TGTGCCAGCAGTGAATCGAATACCGCAGGGGAGCCCCAGCATTTT
CDR3 protein: CASSESNTAGEPQHF
clone size: -
V gene: TRBV6-1
D gene: -
J gene: TRBJ1-5

CDR3 DNA: TGTGCCAGCAGCTTGGGGCCGGTCTCTGGAAACACCATATATTTT
CDR3 protein: CASSLGPVSGNTIYF
clone size: -
V gene: TRBV5-6
D gene: -
J gene: TRBJ1-3

CDR3 DNA: TGTGCCAGCAGCCCCCGGGAGTTCACAGATACGCAGTATTTT
CDR3 protein: CASSPREFTDTQYF
clone size: -
V gene: TRBV7-9
D gene: -
J gene: TRBJ2-3

CDR3 DNA: TGTGCCAGCACCGGGACAGGGGACTCACCCCTCCACTTT
CDR3 protein: CASTGTGDSPLHF
clone size: -
V gene: TRBV6-1
D gene: TRBD1
J gene: TRBJ1-6

CDR3 DNA: TGTGCCAGCAGCGACCTTAGCGGGAGTCTACCTTTTGGGGCCAACGTCCTGACTTTC
CDR3 protein: CASSDLSGSLPFGANVLTF
clone size: -
V gene: TRBV21-1
D gene: -
J gene: TRBJ2-6

CDR3 DNA: TGTGCCAGCAGGGCCAAGGGGGGTAGCGGATACTACGAGCAGTACTTC
CDR3 protein: CASRAKGGSGYYEQYF
clone size: -
V gene: TRBV27
D gene: -
J gene: TRBJ2-7

CDR3 DNA: TGTGCCAGCAGTGTGGACAGGGTCGAGCAGTACTTC
CDR3 protein: CASSVDRVEQYF
clone size: -
V gene: TRBV6-1
D gene: TRBD1
J gene: TRBJ2-7

CDR3 DNA: TGTGCAAGTCGCTTCCAGGACAGCCAGAACACTGAAGCTTTCTTT
CDR3 protein: CASRFQDSQNTEAFF
clone size: -
V gene: TRBV12-2
D gene: -
J gene: TRBJ1-1

CDR3 DNA: TGTGCCAGTAGTATACCCCACTGGGGGTCTGGCAAAAACATTCAGTACTTC
CDR3 protein: CASSIPHWGSGKNIQYF
clone size: -
V gene: TRBV19
D gene: -
J gene: TRBJ2-4

CDR3 DNA: TGCGCCAGCAGCGAAACAACAGGGGAAAATGAGCAGTTCTTC
CDR3 protein: CASSETTGENEQFF
clone size: -
V gene: TRBV5-1
D gene: TRBD1
J gene: TRBJ2-1

CDR3 DNA: TGTGCCAGCAGCCGAAATTATATAGGCACAGATACGCAGTATTTT
CDR3 protein: CASSRNYIGTDTQYF
clone size: -
V gene: TRBV5-6
D gene: -
J gene: TRBJ2-3

CDR3 DNA: TGTGCCAGCAGTGTTTTATACCAAGAGACCCAGTACTTC
CDR3 protein: CASSVLYQETQYF
clone size: -
V gene: TRBV2
D gene: -
J gene: TRBJ2-5

CDR3 DNA: TGTGCCAGCAGCTGGACTAGCGGGACGGGAAATGAGCAGTTCTTC
CDR3 protein: CASSWTSGTGNEQFF
clone size: -
V gene: TRBV7-2
D gene: TRBD2
J gene: TRBJ2-1

CDR3 DNA: TGTGCCAGTAGTAATCCGGGAGGGGGTCTCTCCTACGAGCAGTACTTC
CDR3 protein: CASSNPGGGLSYEQYF
clone size: -
V gene: TRBV19
D gene: TRBD2
J gene: TRBJ2-7

CDR3 DNA: TGTGCCAGCAGTGAGAGGTACATTCAGTACTTC
CDR3 protein: CASSERYIQYF
clone size: once
V gene: TRBV13
D gene: -
J gene: TRBJ2-4

CDR3 DNA: TGTGCCAGCAGTTTAAGACTAGCGGGAGTATTAGGAGAGACCCAGTACTTC
CDR3 protein: CASSLRLAGVLGETQYF
clone size: -
V gene: TRBV27
D gene: TRBD2
J gene: TRBJ2-5

CDR3 DNA: TGTGCCAGCAGCTTACAGGGAGGTCGGAACGAGCAGTACTTC
CDR3 protein: CASSLQGGRNEQYF
clone size: -
V gene: TRBV7-2
D gene: -
J gene: TRBJ2-7

CDR3 DNA: TGTGCCAGCAGCTTAGCCGCGGGGAATCCCTACGAGCAGTACTTC
CDR3 protein: CASSLAAGNPYEQYF
clone size: once
V gene: TRBV7-2
D gene: -
J gene: TRBJ2-7

CDR3 DNA: TGTGCCAGCAGCTTAGAATTCGGGAGGGTCTACGAGCAGTACTTC
CDR3 protein: CASSLEFGRVYEQYF
clone size: -
V gene: TRBV11-2
D gene: TRBD2
J gene: TRBJ2-7

CDR3 DNA: TGTGCCAGCAGTGAATGGGGACAGAAAGCCTACGAGCAGTACTTC
CDR3 protein: CASSEWGQKAYEQYF
clone size: -
V gene: TRBV6-1
D gene: TRBD1
J gene: TRBJ2-7

CDR3 DNA: TGTGCCAGTAGTTCTCAATACGGCCCCCAGGCGGCTTTCTTT
CDR3 protein: CASSSQYGPQAAFF
clone size: -
V gene: TRBV19
D gene: -
J gene: TRBJ1-1

CDR3 DNA: TGCGCCAGCAGTGAGTCTGGGGGGGCGGGTGGCTACACCTTC
CDR3 protein: CASSESGGAGGYTF
clone size: -
V gene: TRBV10-2
D gene: -
J gene: TRBJ1-2

CDR3 DNA: TGTGCCTGGATGAGTTTTGGCGAGCAGTACTTC
CDR3 protein: CAWMSFGEQYF
clone size: medium-sized
V gene: TRBV30
D gene: -
J gene: TRBJ2-7

CDR3 DNA: TGTGCCAGTAGTATACCAGGGGGATACGAGCAGTACTTC
CDR3 protein: CASSIPGGYEQYF
clone size: -
V gene: TRBV19
D gene: TRBD1
J gene: TRBJ2-7

CDR3 DNA: TGTGCCAGCACAGGGATCGGGGAAAAACTGTTTTTT
CDR3 protein: CASTGIGEKLFF
clone size: -
V gene: TRBV28
D gene: -
J gene: TRBJ1-4

CDR3 DNA: TGTGCCTGGAGCGGGAGGATGTTAGGGACAGGGGGTACTGAAGCTTTCTTT
CDR3 protein: CAWSGRMLGTGGTEAFF
clone size: -
V gene: TRBV30
D gene: TRBD1
J gene: TRBJ1-1

CDR3 DNA: TGTGCCAGCAGCCGAGACTTCGGGGGGGCTGGCGGGGAGCTGTTTTTT
CDR3 protein: CASSRDFGGAGGELFF
clone size: -
V gene: TRBV7-9
D gene: TRBD2
J gene: TRBJ2-2

CDR3 DNA: TGTGCCAGTAGTACCGAAGGTTCGGGAGCGGGGACCCAGTACTTC
CDR3 protein: CASSTEGSGAGTQYF
clone size: -
V gene: TRBV19
D gene: -
J gene: TRBJ2-5

CDR3 DNA: TGTGCCAGCAGTCCCATGACAGATCAGCCCCAGCATTTT
CDR3 protein: CASSPMTDQPQHF
clone size: -
V gene: TRBV27
D gene: -
J gene: TRBJ1-5

CDR3 DNA: TGTGCCAGCAGCGTAGGGATAGGGGGCCGCTACGAGCAGTACTTC
CDR3 protein: CASSVGIGGRYEQYF
clone size: -
V gene: TRBV9
D gene: TRBD1
J gene: TRBJ2-7

CDR3 DNA: TGTGCCAGCTCACCAGTCCCAGGGGCAGGTTACGAGCAGTACTTC
CDR3 protein: CASSPVPGAGYEQYF
clone size: -
V gene: TRBV18
D gene: -
J gene: TRBJ2-7

CDR3 DNA: TGCGCCAGCACCCCTGCGGGGGGATATCTTGAAGCAGATACGCAGTATTTT
CDR3 protein: CASTPAGGYLEADTQYF
clone size: -
V gene: TRBV5-1
D gene: TRBD2
J gene: TRBJ2-3

CDR3 DNA: TGTGCCAGCAGCTTATCATACTACGAGCAGTACTTC
CDR3 protein: CASSLSYYEQYF
clone size: -
V gene: TRBV7-2
D gene: -
J gene: TRBJ2-7

CDR3 DNA: TGTGCCAGCAGCACCTATACCGGCAGGAACACTGAAGCTTTCTTT
CDR3 protein: CASSTYTGRNTEAFF
clone size: -
V gene: TRBV7-9
D gene: -
J gene: TRBJ1-1

CDR3 DNA: TGTGCCAGCAGTTACTTTAGCCTAGCGGGAGGGCCTGAGTACTTC
CDR3 protein: CASSYFSLAGGPEYF
clone size: -
V gene: TRBV6-5
D gene: TRBD2
J gene: TRBJ2-7

CDR3 DNA: TGTGCCAGTAGTATGACAGGGGATTGGGAAAAACTGTTTTTT
CDR3 protein: CASSMTGDWEKLFF
clone size: -
V gene: TRBV19
D gene: TRBD1
J gene: TRBJ1-4

CDR3 DNA: TGCGCCAGCAGCCACGGGACAGCTTCCTACGAGCAGTACTTC
CDR3 protein: CASSHGTASYEQYF
clone size: few
V gene: TRBV4-1
D gene: TRBD1
J gene: TRBJ2-7

CDR3 DNA: TGTGCCAGCAGTTTATCGTTAGCTACGGGAGGTCAGCCCCAGCATTTT
CDR3 protein: CASSLSLATGGQPQHF
clone size: -
V gene: TRBV28
D gene: -
J gene: TRBJ1-5

CDR3 DNA: TGTGCCAGCAGCTTCGTAGTCGGCACTGAAGCTTTCTTT
CDR3 protein: CASSFVVGTEAFF
clone size: -
V gene: TRBV7-9
D gene: -
J gene: TRBJ1-1

CDR3 DNA: TGTGCCAGCAGCTTACGGCTGCACACTGAAGCTTTCTTT
CDR3 protein: CASSLRLHTEAFF
clone size: -
V gene: TRBV7-8
D gene: -
J gene: TRBJ1-1

CDR3 DNA: TGCAGCGTTGAGCAGGGGGGGTTGACTGAAGCTTTCTTT
CDR3 protein: CSVEQGGLTEAFF
clone size: -
V gene: TRBV29-1
D gene: TRBD1
J gene: TRBJ1-1

CDR3 DNA: TGTGCCAGCAGCTCCGGGAGTGCAGAGACCCAGTACTTC
CDR3 protein: CASSSGSAETQYF
clone size: -
V gene: TRBV11-2
D gene: -
J gene: TRBJ2-5

CDR3 DNA: TGTGCCAGCAGCAACGGCGGACAGGGGGTGAACACCGGGGAGCTGTTTTTT
CDR3 protein: CASSNGGQGVNTGELFF
clone size: -
V gene: TRBV21-1
D gene: -
J gene: TRBJ2-2

CDR3 DNA: TGCAGCGTTGGTCAGACGGGCACCTACGAGCAGTACTTC
CDR3 protein: CSVGQTGTYEQYF
clone size: -
V gene: TRBV29-1
D gene: -
J gene: TRBJ2-7

CDR3 DNA: TGTGCCAGCACCTGGGGGGGGGCCAGGGAAGGCTACGAGCAGTACTTC
CDR3 protein: CASTWGGAREGYEQYF
clone size: -
V gene: TRBV6-6
D gene: -
J gene: TRBJ2-7

CDR3 DNA: TGTGCCAGCAGCTTAGCAGGGTCGGTTGGTAACACTGAAGCTTTCTTT
CDR3 protein: CASSLAGSVGNTEAFF
clone size: few
V gene: TRBV7-9
D gene: -
J gene: TRBJ1-1

CDR3 DNA: TGCGCCAGCAGCTTATCGGGGATTGAAGAGACCCAGTACTTC
CDR3 protein: CASSLSGIEETQYF
clone size: -
V gene: TRBV5-1
D gene: -
J gene: TRBJ2-5

CDR3 DNA: TGTGCCAGTAGCACTAGCGGGAGGGGGCAGTTCTTC
CDR3 protein: CASSTSGRGQFF
clone size: -
V gene: TRBV19
D gene: TRBD2
J gene: TRBJ2-1

CDR3 DNA: TGTGCCAGCAGCTTAGCAAGCAGGTTTTACAATGAGCAGTTCTTC
CDR3 protein: CASSLASRFYNEQFF
clone size: -
V gene: TRBV7-9
D gene: -
J gene: TRBJ2-1

CDR3 DNA: TGTGCCAGCAGCCAACCACGTAGACCCTACGAGCAGTACTTC
CDR3 protein: CASSQPRRPYEQYF
clone size: few
V gene: TRBV14
D gene: -
J gene: TRBJ2-7

CDR3 DNA: TGTGCCAGTAGCTACAGGGGGAGCAAAAACATTCAGTACTTC
CDR3 protein: CASSYRGSKNIQYF
clone size: -
V gene: TRBV19
D gene: TRBD1
J gene: TRBJ2-4

CDR3 DNA: TGTGCCAGCAGTTCACAGGGTCTCTCCTACGAGCAGTACTTC
CDR3 protein: CASSSQGLSYEQYF
clone size: -
V gene: TRBV6-9
D gene: -
J gene: TRBJ2-7